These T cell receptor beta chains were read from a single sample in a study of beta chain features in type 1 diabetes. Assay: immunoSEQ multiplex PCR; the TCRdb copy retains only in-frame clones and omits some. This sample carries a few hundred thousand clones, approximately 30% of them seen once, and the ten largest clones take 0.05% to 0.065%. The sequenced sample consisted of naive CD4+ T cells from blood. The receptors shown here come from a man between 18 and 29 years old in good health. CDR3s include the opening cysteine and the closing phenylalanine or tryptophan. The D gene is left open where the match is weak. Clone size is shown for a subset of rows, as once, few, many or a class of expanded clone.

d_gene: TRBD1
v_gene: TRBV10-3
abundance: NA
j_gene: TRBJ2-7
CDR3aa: CAISEMGQGDYEQYF
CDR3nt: TGTGCCATCAGTGAGATGGGACAGGGAGACTACGAGCAGTACTTC

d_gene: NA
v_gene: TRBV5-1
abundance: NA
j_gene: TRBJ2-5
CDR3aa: CASSWPGLEETQYF
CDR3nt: TGCGCCAGCAGCTGGCCGGGCTTGGAAGAGACCCAGTACTTC

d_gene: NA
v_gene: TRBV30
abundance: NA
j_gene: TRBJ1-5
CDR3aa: CAWSVGSTGNQPQHF
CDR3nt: TGTGCCTGGAGTGTGGGATCGACCGGCAATCAGCCCCAGCATTTT

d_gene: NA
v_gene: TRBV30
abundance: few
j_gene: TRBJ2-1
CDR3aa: CAWILPWANEQFF
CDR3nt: TGTGCCTGGATCCTGCCTTGGGCCAATGAGCAGTTCTTC

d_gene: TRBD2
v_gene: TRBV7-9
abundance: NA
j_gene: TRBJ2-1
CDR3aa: CASSLALAGTYNEQFF
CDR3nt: TGTGCCAGCAGCTTAGCCCTAGCGGGGACCTACAATGAGCAGTTCTTC

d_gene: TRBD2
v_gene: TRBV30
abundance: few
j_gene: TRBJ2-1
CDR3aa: CACDVSASGSFF
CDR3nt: TGTGCCTGCGATGTGAGTGCTAGCGGGAGTTTCTTC

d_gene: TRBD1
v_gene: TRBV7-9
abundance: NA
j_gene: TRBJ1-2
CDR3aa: CATGQVSLYGYTF
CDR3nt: TGTGCCACAGGACAGGTCTCTCTGTATGGCTACACCTTC

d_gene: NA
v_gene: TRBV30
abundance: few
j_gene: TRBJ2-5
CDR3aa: CAWSEGSLIETQYF
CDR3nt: TGTGCCTGGAGTGAGGGGTCGCTGATTGAGACCCAGTACTTC

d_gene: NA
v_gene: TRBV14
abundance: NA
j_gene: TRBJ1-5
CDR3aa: CASSRGPRQPQHF
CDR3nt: TGTGCCAGCAGTCGGGGCCCTCGTCAGCCCCAGCATTTT

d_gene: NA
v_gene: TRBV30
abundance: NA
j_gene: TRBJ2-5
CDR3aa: CAWSKTTYQETQYF
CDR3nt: TGTGCCTGGAGTAAGACAACCTACCAAGAGACCCAGTACTTC

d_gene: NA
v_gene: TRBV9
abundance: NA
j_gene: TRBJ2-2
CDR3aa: CASSPHLGGRTAGELFF
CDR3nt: TGTGCCAGCAGCCCTCACCTTGGGGGACGGACGGCCGGGGAGCTGTTTTTT

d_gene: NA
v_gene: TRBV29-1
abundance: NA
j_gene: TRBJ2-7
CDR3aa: CSGLLEDEQYF
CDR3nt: TGCAGCGGGCTCCTGGAGGACGAGCAGTACTTC

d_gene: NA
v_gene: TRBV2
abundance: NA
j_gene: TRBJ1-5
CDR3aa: CASSDRDSNQPQHF
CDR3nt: TGTGCCAGCAGTGACAGGGATAGCAATCAGCCCCAGCATTTT

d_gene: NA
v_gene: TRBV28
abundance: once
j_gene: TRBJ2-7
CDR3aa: CASSLTTYEQYF
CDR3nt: TGTGCCAGCAGTTTGACAACCTACGAGCAGTACTTC

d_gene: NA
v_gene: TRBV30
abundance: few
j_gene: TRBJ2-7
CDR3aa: CAYLIGDEQYF
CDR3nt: TGTGCCTATTTAATCGGCGACGAGCAGTACTTC

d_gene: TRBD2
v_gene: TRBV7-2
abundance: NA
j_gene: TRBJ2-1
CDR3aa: CASSFRGGGGYNEQFF
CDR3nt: TGTGCCAGCAGCTTCCGCGGAGGCGGGGGGTACAATGAGCAGTTCTTC

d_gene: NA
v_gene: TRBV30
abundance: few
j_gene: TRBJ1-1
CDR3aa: CAWSVRVGTEAFF
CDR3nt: TGTGCCTGGAGTGTACGGGTAGGCACTGAAGCTTTCTTT

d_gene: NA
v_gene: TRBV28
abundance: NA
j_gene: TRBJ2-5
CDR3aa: CASSFSITRETQYF
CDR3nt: TGTGCCAGCAGTTTTAGTATAACGAGGGAGACCCAGTACTTC

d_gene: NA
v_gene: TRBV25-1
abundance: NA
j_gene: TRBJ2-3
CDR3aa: CASRDSLYTDTQYF
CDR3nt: TGTGCCAGCCGGGACTCACTTTACACAGATACGCAGTATTTT

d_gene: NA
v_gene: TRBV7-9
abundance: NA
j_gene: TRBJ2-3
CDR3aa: CASSLWSGITDTQYF
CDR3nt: TGTGCCAGCAGCTTATGGTCCGGGATAACAGATACGCAGTATTTT

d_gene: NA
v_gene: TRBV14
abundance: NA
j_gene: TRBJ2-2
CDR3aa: CASSQVSGIRTGELFF
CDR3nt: TGTGCCAGCAGCCAAGTGTCGGGGATCCGCACCGGGGAGCTGTTTTTT

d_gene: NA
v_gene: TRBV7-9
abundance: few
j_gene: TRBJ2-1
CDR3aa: CASSSTIGLTFF
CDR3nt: TGTGCCAGCAGCTCTACCATCGGGTTGACGTTCTTC

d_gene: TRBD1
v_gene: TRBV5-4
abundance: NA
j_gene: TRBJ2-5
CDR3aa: CASSSRRGLSEETQYF
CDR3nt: TGTGCCAGCAGCTCACGCAGGGGGCTGTCTGAGGAGACCCAGTACTTC

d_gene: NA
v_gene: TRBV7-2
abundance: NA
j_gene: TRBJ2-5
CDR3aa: CASSANGAGGTQYF
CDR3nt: TGTGCCAGCAGTGCCAATGGGGCCGGCGGGACCCAGTACTTC

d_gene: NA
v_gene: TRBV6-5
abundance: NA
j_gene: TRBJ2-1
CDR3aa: CASSQGLGSYNEQFF
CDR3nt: TGTGCCAGCAGCCAAGGACTGGGCTCCTACAATGAGCAGTTCTTC

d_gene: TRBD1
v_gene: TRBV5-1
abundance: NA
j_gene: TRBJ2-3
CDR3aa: CASSGTGQNTDTQYF
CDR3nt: TGCGCCAGCAGCGGAACGGGACAGAACACAGATACGCAGTATTTT

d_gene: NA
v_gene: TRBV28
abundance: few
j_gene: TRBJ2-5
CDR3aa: CASSFLGLGETQYF
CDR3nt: TGTGCCAGCAGTTTCCTGGGTCTAGGGGAGACCCAGTACTTC

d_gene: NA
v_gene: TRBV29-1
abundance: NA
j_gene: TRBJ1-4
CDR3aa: CSVAGPEEKLFF
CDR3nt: TGCAGCGTTGCCGGGCCGGAGGAAAAACTGTTTTTT